This is a list of T cell receptor beta chains from one sample in a study of response to subunit inactivated influenza vaccine. MiXCR, run by TCRdb on the RT-PCR reads, gives a single entry per CDR3 protein. This sample carries some 850,000 distinct CDR3 sequences, 18% of them seen once, and the ten largest clones take about a tenth. The source was PBMCs from blood, collected 4 to 6 days after vaccination. The receptors were gathered from a man in his fifties who received an inactivated influenza vaccine. Both conserved end residues are part of each CDR3. Fields, in order: clone size, D gene, J gene, V gene, CDR3 protein, CDR3 DNA. D genes are given only for firm matches. The size entry is marked missing in some rows and otherwise reads once, few, many or a size class.

>few|NA|TRBJ1-1|TRBV7-9
CASSRGTDHTEAFF
TGTGCCAGCAGCCGCGGGACGGACCACACTGAAGCTTTCTTT
>few|NA|TRBJ2-1|TRBV20-1
CSAEWRASSGQQFF
TGCAGTGCCGAATGGCGGGCCTCCTCGGGTCAGCAGTTCTTC
>NA|NA|TRBJ1-3|TRBV21-1
CASSKERDSGNTIYF
TGTGCCAGCAGCAAGGAGAGGGACTCTGGAAACACCATATATTTT
>NA|NA|TRBJ1-6|TRBV20-1
CSARVGTVNSPLHF
TGCAGTGCTAGAGTAGGAACTGTTAATTCACCCCTCCACTTT
>few|NA|TRBJ2-7|TRBV7-2
CASRSAQNYGEQYF
TGTGCCAGCAGATCGGCCCAAAATTATGGCGAGCAGTACTTC
>few|TRBD2|TRBJ2-5|TRBV7-2
CASRRLAGFLETQYF
TGTGCCAGCAGACGACTAGCGGGTTTCTTAGAGACCCAGTACTTC
>NA|NA|TRBJ2-7|TRBV30
CAWSLAIEYEQYF
TGTGCCTGGAGTCTGGCTATAGAATACGAGCAGTACTTC
>NA|NA|TRBJ2-1|TRBV27
CASSRQGGHNEQFF
TGTGCCAGCAGTAGACAGGGAGGGCATAATGAGCAGTTCTTC
>NA|NA|TRBJ1-2|TRBV20-1
CSARPGEGYTF
TGCAGTGCTAGGCCGGGTGAGGGCTACACCTTC
>many|NA|TRBJ2-5|TRBV12-3/TRBV12-4
CASRSQGQETQYF
TGTGCCAGCAGGTCTCAGGGGCAAGAGACCCAGTACTTC
>NA|NA|TRBJ2-3|TRBV11-2
CASSLEPAYTDTQYF
TGTGCCAGCAGCTTAGAGCCAGCCTACACAGATACGCAGTATTTT
>NA|NA|TRBJ2-5|TRBV7-9
CASSFQAGRETQYF
TGTGCCAGCAGCTTCCAGGCAGGTCGAGAGACCCAGTACTTC
>few|NA|TRBJ2-5|TRBV6-1
CASSEAWGGHKETQYF
TGTGCCAGCAGTGAAGCATGGGGGGGACACAAAGAGACCCAGTACTTC
>few|NA|TRBJ2-2|TRBV20-1
CSARHNTGELFF
TGCAGTGCCAGACACAACACCGGGGAGCTGTTTTTT
>NA|TRBD1|TRBJ1-2|TRBV6-5
CASSSTGGGGYTF
TGTGCCAGCAGTTCCACAGGGGGAGGAGGCTACACCTTC
>NA|TRBD2|TRBJ2-3|TRBV27
CASSLSPGLAIADTQYF
TGTGCCAGCAGTTTATCACCGGGACTAGCGATTGCAGATACGCAGTATTTT
>few|TRBD1|TRBJ2-7|TRBV12-3/TRBV12-4
CASRITGAYEQYF
TGTGCCAGCAGAATCACAGGGGCCTACGAGCAGTACTTC
>NA|TRBD1|TRBJ1-5|TRBV12-3/TRBV12-4
CASSYDRVVGNQPQHF
TGTGCCAGCAGTTACGACAGGGTTGTCGGCAATCAGCCCCAGCATTTT
>NA|NA|TRBJ1-6|TRBV12-3/TRBV12-4
CASTIRSYNSPLLF
TGTGCCAGCACCATCAGGTCTTATAATTCACCCCTCCTCTTT
>NA|TRBD1|TRBJ2-4|TRBV10-3
CAIRADRDVTFQYF
TGTGCCATCAGAGCCGACAGGGACGTAACATTTCAGTACTTC
>few|NA|TRBJ1-4|TRBV12-3/TRBV12-4
CASSSQPRSEKLFF
TGTGCCAGCAGTTCCCAACCACGATCTGAAAAACTGTTTTTT
>once|NA|TRBJ2-2|TRBV19
CASRRELANTGELFF
TGTGCCAGTAGGAGGGAGTTAGCGAACACCGGGGAGCTGTTTTTT
>few|NA|TRBJ2-5|TRBV5-6
CASSSSIEETQYF
TGTGCCAGCAGCTCATCCATAGAAGAGACCCAGTACTTC
>NA|NA|TRBJ1-2|TRBV7-9
CASQRGADGYNF
TGTGCCAGCCAACGGGGGGCGGATGGCTACAACTTC
>NA|NA|TRBJ1-5|TRBV12-3/TRBV12-4
CASSLEGHLSNQPQHF
TGTGCCAGCAGTTTAGAGGGGCATCTTAGCAATCAGCCCCAGCATTTT
>NA|NA|TRBJ1-2|TRBV20-1
CSARDSSCGYTF
TGCAGTGCTAGAGACAGCTCCTGTGGCTACACCTTC
>many|TRBD2|TRBJ2-1|TRBV5-1
CASSLRLASYNEQFF
TGCGCCAGCAGTCTCCGACTAGCCTCCTACAATGAGCAGTTCTTC
>NA|TRBD1|TRBJ1-2|TRBV4-2
CASSATGQGKGGYTF
TGTGCCAGCAGCGCAACGGGACAGGGGAAGGGTGGCTACACCTTC
>NA|NA|TRBJ1-5|TRBV7-2
CASSLGPDNQPQHF
TGTGCCAGCAGCTTAGGCCCGGATAATCAGCCCCAGCATTTT
>NA|NA|TRBJ1-2|TRBV5-6
CASNLGAGKNYGYTF
TGTGCCAGCAACCTCGGGGCCGGGAAAAACTATGGCTACACCTTC
>few|NA|TRBJ2-7|TRBV12-3/TRBV12-4
CASSPSQGLRYEQYF
TGTGCCAGCAGTCCCTCTCAGGGATTGAGGTACGAGCAGTACTTC
>NA|TRBD2|TRBJ2-4|TRBV10-3
CATSLAGGGDIQYF
TGTGCCACTTCGCTAGCGGGAGGGGGGGACATTCAGTACTTC
>many|NA|TRBJ2-7|TRBV20-1
CSAYSGKAGTYEQYF
TGCAGTGCTTATTCAGGGAAGGCCGGAACCTACGAGCAGTACTTC
>NA|NA|TRBJ2-7|TRBV7-8
CASSPSVRGESYEQYF
TGTGCCAGCAGCCCGTCGGTCAGGGGAGAGTCCTACGAGCAGTACTTC
>few|NA|TRBJ2-1|TRBV5-1
CASSLNQGPYNEQFF
TGCGCCAGCAGCTTGAACCAGGGGCCCTACAATGAGCAGTTCTTC
>few|NA|TRBJ2-3|TRBV5-1
CASRDTQYF
TGCGCCAGCAGGGATACGCAGTATTTT
>few|NA|TRBJ2-5|TRBV4-2
CASSQDRLARETQYF
TGTGCCAGCAGCCAAGATCGGCTAGCGCGGGAGACCCAGTACTTC
>NA|TRBD1|TRBJ2-1|TRBV6-1
CASSRISGQGHYNEQFF
TGTGCCAGCAGCCGCATCTCGGGACAGGGCCACTACAATGAGCAGTTCTTC
>few|NA|TRBJ1-5|TRBV18
CASSTDGSQPQHF
TGTGCCAGCTCCACAGATGGTAGTCAGCCCCAGCATTTT
>few|NA|TRBJ2-3|TRBV10-2
CASSEWVTDTQYF
TGCGCCAGCAGTGAGTGGGTCACAGATACGCAGTATTTT
>NA|NA|TRBJ2-1|TRBV4-2
CASSQVYAAKYNEQFF
TGTGCCAGCAGCCAAGTTTATGCGGCAAAGTACAATGAGCAGTTCTTC
>many|NA|TRBJ2-1|TRBV11-2
CASSLGDRSYNEQFF
TGTGCCAGCAGCTTAGGGGACCGCTCCTACAATGAGCAGTTCTTC
>NA|TRBD1|TRBJ1-1|TRBV7-2
CASSQNRGCTEAFF
TGTGCCAGCAGCCAGAACAGGGGTTGCACTGAAGCTTTCTTT
>few|TRBD1|TRBJ2-5|TRBV7-2
CASRTRTGQETQYF
TGTGCCAGCAGAACCAGGACAGGGCAAGAGACCCAGTACTTC
>NA|TRBD2|TRBJ2-5|TRBV5-1
CASSPTAGGEYQETQYF
TGCGCCAGCAGCCCTACGGCCGGGGGGGAATACCAAGAGACCCAGTACTTC
>few|NA|TRBJ2-6|TRBV5-1
CASSLGRRSSGANVLTF
TGCGCCAGCAGCTTGGGACGGCGGAGCTCTGGGGCCAACGTCCTGACTTTC
>few|TRBD2|TRBJ2-1|TRBV9
CASSQLASSGNEQFF
TGTGCCAGCAGCCAACTAGCGAGTAGCGGGAATGAGCAGTTCTTC
>many|TRBD1|TRBJ1-2|TRBV10-3
CATQMDDRVLYGYTF
TGTGCCACCCAAATGGATGACAGGGTTCTCTATGGCTACACCTTC
>NA|TRBD1|TRBJ2-7|TRBV7-6
CASSLAKGAHYEQYF
TGTGCCAGCAGCTTAGCCAAGGGGGCTCACTACGAGCAGTACTTC
>NA|NA|TRBJ2-3|TRBV29-1
CSVADGGDTQYF
TGCAGCGTTGCCGATGGGGGAGATACGCAGTATTTT
>NA|TRBD1|TRBJ1-2|TRBV7-7
CASSTWTGDYGYTF
TGTGCCAGCAGCACCTGGACAGGGGACTATGGCTACACCTTC
>NA|NA|TRBJ2-5|TRBV5-1
CASSLDMGAQETQYF
TGCGCCAGCAGCTTGGATATGGGGGCCCAAGAGACCCAGTACTTC
>NA|TRBD1|TRBJ2-7|TRBV20-1
CSAHRGNDEQYF
TGCAGTGCTCACAGGGGGAACGACGAGCAGTACTTC
>NA|TRBD1|TRBJ2-5|TRBV4-1
CASSQVGQQETQYF
TGCGCCAGCAGCCAAGTGGGACAGCAAGAGACCCAGTACTTC
>NA|NA|TRBJ2-5|TRBV7-6
CASSFTRWERAVETQYF
TGTGCCAGCAGCTTTACCCGGTGGGAACGAGCGGTAGAGACCCAGTACTTC